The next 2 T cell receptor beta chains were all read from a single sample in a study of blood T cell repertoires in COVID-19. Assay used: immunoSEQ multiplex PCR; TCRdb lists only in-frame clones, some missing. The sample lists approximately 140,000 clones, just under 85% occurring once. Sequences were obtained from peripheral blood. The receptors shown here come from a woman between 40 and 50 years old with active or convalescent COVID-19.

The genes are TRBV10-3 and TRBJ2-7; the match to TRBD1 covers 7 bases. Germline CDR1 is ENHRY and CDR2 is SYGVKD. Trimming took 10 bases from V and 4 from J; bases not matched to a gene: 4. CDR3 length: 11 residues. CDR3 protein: CATRQGYEQYF. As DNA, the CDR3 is TGTGCCACACGACAGGGTTACGAGCAGTACTTC.

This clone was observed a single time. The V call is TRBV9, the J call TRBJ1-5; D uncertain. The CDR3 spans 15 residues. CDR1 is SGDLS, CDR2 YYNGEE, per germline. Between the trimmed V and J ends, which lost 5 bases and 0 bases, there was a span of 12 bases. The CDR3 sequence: CASSRFGDSNQPQHF. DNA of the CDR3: TGTGCCAGCAGTCGTTTCGGGGATAGCAATCAGCCCCAGCATTTT.